This TCR beta chain originates from a study of cytomegalovirus exposure and HLA in healthy donors. Findings and limits, study-wide: In a later analysis, specific HLA alleles were associated with 15,000 to 20,000 TCR beta sequences at a 0.05 false discovery rate. Diagnosis of cytomegalovirus status made by the classifier reportedly showed high specificity and sensitivity. V- and J-gene trimming of TCR beta was linked (in a later analysis) to a missense DCLRE1C variant.

This CDR3 has 13 amino acids. The V end was cut by 1 base, the J end by 7 bases, with 9 bases between. CDR1 SGHDT and CDR2 YYEEEE come from the germline V gene. 13 Jbeta primers and 60 Vbeta primers were used for the PCR. Here immunoSEQ multiplex PCR was the method, and the copy in TCRdb shows in-frame clones only, minus some. The sample lists around 76,000 clones, 78% occurring once. This clone has just a few counts. Its target is not known. Donors had nominal health at sampling but likely had unrecorded immune exposures. This TCR was sampled from a man aged 40-55 years in good health and CMV-seronegative. The rearrangement links TRBV5-6 to TRBJ1-5, with D possibly TRBD1 on 6 matching bases. The specimen was PBMCs. The CDR3 DNA follows: TGTGCCAGCAGCTTGACTACAGGGCAGCCCCAGCATTTT. Translated, it gives CASSLTTGQPQHF. Together with reference TRBV5-6 and TRBJ1-5, the CDR3 gives the full variable domain: DAGVTQSPTHLIKTRGQQVTLRCSPKSGHDTVSWYQQALGQGPQFIFQYYEEEERQRGNFPDRFSGHQFPNYSSELNVNALLLGDSALYLCASSLTTGQPQHFGDGTRLSIL.